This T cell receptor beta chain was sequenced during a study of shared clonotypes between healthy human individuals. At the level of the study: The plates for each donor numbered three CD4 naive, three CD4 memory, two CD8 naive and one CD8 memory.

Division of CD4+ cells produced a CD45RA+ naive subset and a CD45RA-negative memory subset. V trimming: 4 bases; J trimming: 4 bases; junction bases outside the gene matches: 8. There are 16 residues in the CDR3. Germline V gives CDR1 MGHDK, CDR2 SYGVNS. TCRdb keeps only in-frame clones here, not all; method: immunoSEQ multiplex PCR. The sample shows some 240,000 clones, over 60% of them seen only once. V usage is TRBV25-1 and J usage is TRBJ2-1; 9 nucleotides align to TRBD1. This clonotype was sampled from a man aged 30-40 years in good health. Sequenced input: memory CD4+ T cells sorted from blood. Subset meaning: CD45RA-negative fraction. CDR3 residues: CASSVKGQGVYNEQFF. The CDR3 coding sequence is TGTGCCAGCAGTGTGAAGGGACAGGGTGTTTACAATGAGCAGTTCTTC.